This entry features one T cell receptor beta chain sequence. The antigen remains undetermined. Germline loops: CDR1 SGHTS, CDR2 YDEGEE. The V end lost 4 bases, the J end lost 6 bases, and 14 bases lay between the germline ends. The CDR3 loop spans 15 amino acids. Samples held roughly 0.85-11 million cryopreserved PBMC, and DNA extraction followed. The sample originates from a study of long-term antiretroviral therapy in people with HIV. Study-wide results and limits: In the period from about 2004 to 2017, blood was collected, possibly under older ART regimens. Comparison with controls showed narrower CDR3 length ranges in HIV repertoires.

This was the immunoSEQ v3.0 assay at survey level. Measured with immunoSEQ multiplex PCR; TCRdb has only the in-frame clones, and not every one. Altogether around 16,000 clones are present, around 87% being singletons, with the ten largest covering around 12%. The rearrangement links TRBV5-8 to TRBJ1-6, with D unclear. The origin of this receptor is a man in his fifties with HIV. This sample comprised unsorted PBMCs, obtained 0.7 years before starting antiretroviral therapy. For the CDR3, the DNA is TGTGCCAGCAGCACCTGGGATCGGGCTAATTCACCCCTCCACTTT. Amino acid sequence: CASSTWDRANSPLHF.